This is a list of T cell receptor beta chains from one sample in a study of T cell responses to AZD1222 COVID-19 vaccine. Assay: immunoSEQ multiplex PCR; the TCRdb copy retains only in-frame clones and omits some. The data show approximately 150,000 clones, with roughly nine tenths seen just once and around 1% held by the top ten. The specimen comprised peripheral blood, sampled 28 days after the second AZD1222 dose. Receptors were obtained from an adult who received the AZD1222 COVID-19 vaccine. Both conserved end residues are trimmed from each CDR3. Fields, in order: CDR3 length, D gene, V gene, J gene, CDR3 protein. A D gene is named only where the DNA matches it firmly.

len: 12
d_gene: TRBD1
v_gene: TRBV6-6
j_gene: TRBJ1-2
CDR3aa: ASSYPGTVNGYT

len: 14
d_gene: .
v_gene: TRBV7-9
j_gene: TRBJ1-2
CDR3aa: ASSEGLRGDGYGYT

len: 13
d_gene: TRBD1
v_gene: TRBV9
j_gene: TRBJ1-2
CDR3aa: ASSVDVGQNYGYT

len: 14
d_gene: TRBD2
v_gene: TRBV7-9
j_gene: TRBJ2-3
CDR3aa: ASSLGLAGSTDTQY

len: 10
d_gene: .
v_gene: TRBV18
j_gene: TRBJ2-7
CDR3aa: ASSPGPYEQY

len: 12
d_gene: .
v_gene: TRBV6-1
j_gene: TRBJ1-2
CDR3aa: ASSEITGYYGYT

len: 13
d_gene: TRBD1
v_gene: TRBV7-6
j_gene: TRBJ1-2
CDR3aa: ASSLRGDSWGGYT

len: 14
d_gene: .
v_gene: TRBV6-1
j_gene: TRBJ1-6
CDR3aa: ASSDGVWSYNSPLH

len: 14
d_gene: .
v_gene: TRBV5-8
j_gene: TRBJ1-5
CDR3aa: ASSTGPGPKNQPQH

len: 14
d_gene: .
v_gene: TRBV11-2
j_gene: TRBJ1-2
CDR3aa: ASSFGAELPNYGYT

len: 17
d_gene: .
v_gene: TRBV7-2
j_gene: TRBJ1-6
CDR3aa: ASSATAGGLSSYNSPLH

len: 13
d_gene: TRBD2
v_gene: TRBV9
j_gene: TRBJ2-3
CDR3aa: ASSPGTISTDTQY